These 7 T cell receptor beta chains came from one sample sequenced in a study of blood T cell repertoires in COVID-19. The assay was immunoSEQ multiplex PCR, and TCRdb's table has in-frame clones only and misses some. The table shows tens of thousands of clones, with approximately 81% occurring only once. The specimen sequenced was peripheral blood. The receptors originated from a woman aged 65 to 85 in a cohort sampled during active COVID-19.

V usage is TRBV2 and J usage is TRBJ2-5, with TRBD2 identical over 13 bases. CDR1 is SNHLY, CDR2 FYNNEI, per germline. The CDR3 is made up of 15 amino acids. V shed 7 bases and J 5 bases; nucleotides not matched to a gene: 7. CDR3 DNA: TGTGCCAGCAAGAGGACTAGCGGGAGCCCGGAGACCCAGTACTTC. Its protein product is CASKRTSGSPETQYF. Full variable domain (outside the CDR3, taken from reference TRBV2 and TRBJ2-5): EPEVTQTPSHQVTQMGQEVILRCVPISNHLYFYWYRQILGQKVEFLVSFYNNEISEKSEIFDDQFSVERPDGSNFTLKIRSTKLEDSAMYFCASKRTSGSPETQYFGPGTRLLVL.

CDR3 nucleotide sequence: TGTGCCAGCAGCTTAGCGTATCAGGCTCAAACTAGCTCCGAGTTCTTC. It translates to CASSLAYQAQTSSEFF. The genes are TRBV7-2 and TRBJ2-1; a weak D match, TRBD2 (6 bases). CDR3 length: 16 amino acids. The germline V gene encodes CDR1 SGHTA and CDR2 FQGNSA. Between the trimmed V and J ends, which lost 0 bases and 14 bases, there was a span of 23 bases. Filled out from reference TRBV7-2 and TRBJ2-1, the complete variable domain reads GAGVSQSPSNKVTEKGKDVELRCDPISGHTALYWYRQSLGQGLEFLIYFQGNSAPDKSGLPSDRFSAERTGGSVSTLTIQRTQQEDSAVYLCASSLAYQAQTSSEFFGPGTRLTVL.

This clone occurred a few times. The V gene is TRBV11-2, the J gene TRBJ1-6; 7 positions match TRBD1. Germline V gives CDR1 SGHAT, CDR2 FQNNGV. J gave up 10 bases and V 3 bases, and 6 bases lay outside the gene matches. This CDR3 is built from 14 residues. CDR3 region: CASSFGQVYSPLHF. CDR3 in DNA: TGTGCCAGCAGCTTCGGACAGGTTTACTCACCCCTCCACTTT.

This rearrangement joins TRBV27 to TRBJ1-1, with 7 bases matching TRBD1. Germline V gene lookup returns CDR1 MNHEY and CDR2 SMNVEV (reference sequence). V lost 2 bases and J lost 2; bases outside the gene matches: 5. This CDR3 is 15 amino acids long. The CDR3 nucleotides read TGTGCCAGCAGTTTAACGAGGGACAGCAACACTGAAGCTTTCTTT. It encodes CASSLTRDSNTEAFF.

The chain couples TRBV19 to TRBJ2-1; the match to TRBD2 covers 7 bases. This CDR3 spans 14 amino acids. J was trimmed by 4 bases and V by 7 bases; bases with no gene match: 7. Germline assignment: CDR1 LNHDA and CDR2 SQIVND (reference sequence). The CDR3 is CASNIGGGYNEQFF. The CDR3 bases are TGTGCCAGTAACATCGGGGGAGGGTACAATGAGCAGTTCTTC.

This clone occurred a few times. The V call is TRBV28, the J call TRBJ2-7; D perhaps matches TRBD1 (6 bases). This CDR3 spans 12 amino acids. Trimming left V 5 bases short and J 3 bases short, with 8 bases between. Germline values: CDR1 MDHEN, CDR2 SYDVKM. The chain's CDR3 is CASSQGLYEQYF. The CDR3 DNA is TGTGCCAGCAGTCAGGGGCTCTACGAGCAGTACTTC.

The chain joins TRBV5-1 to TRBJ2-3, with TRBD2 matching over 9 bases. V shed 2 bases, J shed 5 bases, and the junction held 3 bases outside the gene matches. CDR1 is SGHRS, CDR2 YFSETQ, per germline. The CDR3 totals 14 residues. The CDR3 sequence: CASSLDSGRDTQYF. The CDR3 DNA sequence: TGCGCCAGCAGCTTAGATAGCGGGAGAGATACGCAGTATTTT.